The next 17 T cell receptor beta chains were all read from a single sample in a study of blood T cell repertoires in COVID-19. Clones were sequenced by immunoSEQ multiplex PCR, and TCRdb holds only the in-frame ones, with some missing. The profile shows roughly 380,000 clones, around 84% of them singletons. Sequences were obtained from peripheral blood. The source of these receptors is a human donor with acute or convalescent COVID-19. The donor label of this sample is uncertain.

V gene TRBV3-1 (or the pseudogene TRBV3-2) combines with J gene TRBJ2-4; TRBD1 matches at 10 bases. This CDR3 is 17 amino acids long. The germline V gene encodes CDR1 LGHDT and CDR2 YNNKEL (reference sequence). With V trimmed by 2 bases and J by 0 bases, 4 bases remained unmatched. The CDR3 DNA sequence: TGTGCCAGCAGCCAACGTGGGACAGGGGTAGCCAAAAACATTCAGTACTTC. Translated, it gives CASSQRGTGVAKNIQYF.

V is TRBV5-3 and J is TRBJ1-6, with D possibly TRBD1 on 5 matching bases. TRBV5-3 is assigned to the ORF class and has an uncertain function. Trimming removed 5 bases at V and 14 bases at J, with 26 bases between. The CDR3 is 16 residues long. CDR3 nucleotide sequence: TGTGCCAGAAGACCCGTAGGTCGGGGGGTCCAGAGTGCCCTCCACTTT. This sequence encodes CARRPVGRGVQSALHF.

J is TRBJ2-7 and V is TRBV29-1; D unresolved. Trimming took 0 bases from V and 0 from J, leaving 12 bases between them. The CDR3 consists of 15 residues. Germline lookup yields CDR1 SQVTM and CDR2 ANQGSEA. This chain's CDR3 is CSVEESAESSYEQYF. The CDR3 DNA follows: TGCAGCGTTGAAGAGTCCGCCGAGAGCTCCTACGAGCAGTACTTC.

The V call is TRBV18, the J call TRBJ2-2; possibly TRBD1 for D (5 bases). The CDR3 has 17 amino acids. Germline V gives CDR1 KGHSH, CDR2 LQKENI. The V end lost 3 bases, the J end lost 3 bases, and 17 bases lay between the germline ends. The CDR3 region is CASSPLSRASDTGELFF. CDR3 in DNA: TGTGCCAGCTCACCCCTTAGCAGGGCCTCCGACACCGGGGAGCTGTTTTTT.

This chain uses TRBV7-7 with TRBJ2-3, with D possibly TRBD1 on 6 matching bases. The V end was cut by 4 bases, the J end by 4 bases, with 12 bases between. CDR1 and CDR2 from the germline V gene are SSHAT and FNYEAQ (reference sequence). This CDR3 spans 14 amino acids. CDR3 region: CASSSDSRADTQYF. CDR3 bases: TGTGCCAGCAGCTCGGACAGCCGGGCAGATACGCAGTATTTT. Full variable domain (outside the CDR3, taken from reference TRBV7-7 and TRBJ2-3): GAGVSQSPRYKVTKRGQDVTLRCDPISSHATLYWYQQALGQGPEFLTYFNYEAQPDKSGLPSDRFSAERPEGSISTLTIQRTEQRDSAMYRCASSSDSRADTQYFGPGTRLTVL.

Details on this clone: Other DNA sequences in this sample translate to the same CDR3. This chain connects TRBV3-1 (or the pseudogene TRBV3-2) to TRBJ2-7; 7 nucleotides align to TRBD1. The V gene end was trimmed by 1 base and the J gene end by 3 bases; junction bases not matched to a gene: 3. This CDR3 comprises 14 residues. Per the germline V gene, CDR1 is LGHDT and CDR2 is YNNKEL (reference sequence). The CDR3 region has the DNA TGTGCCAGCAGCCAAGGGACAGGAGACTACGAGCAGTACTTC. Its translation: CASSQGTGDYEQYF.

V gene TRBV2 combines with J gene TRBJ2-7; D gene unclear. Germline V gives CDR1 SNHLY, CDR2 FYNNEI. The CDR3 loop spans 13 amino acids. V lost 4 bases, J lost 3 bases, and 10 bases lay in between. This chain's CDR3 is CASSGEAFYEQYF. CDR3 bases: TGTGCCAGCAGTGGAGAGGCTTTCTACGAGCAGTACTTC.

For the CDR3, the DNA is TGTGCCAGCAGCTCACCTAGCGGGGGAAGAGCCAAAAACATTCAGTACTTC. It yields the protein CASSSPSGGRAKNIQYF. The V and J genes are TRBV7-9 and TRBJ2-4; 10 positions agree with TRBD2. V gave up 4 bases and J gave up 0 bases; unmatched junction bases: 6. CDR1 is SEHNR and CDR2 is FQNEAQ in the germline V gene (reference sequence). This CDR3 has 17 amino acids.

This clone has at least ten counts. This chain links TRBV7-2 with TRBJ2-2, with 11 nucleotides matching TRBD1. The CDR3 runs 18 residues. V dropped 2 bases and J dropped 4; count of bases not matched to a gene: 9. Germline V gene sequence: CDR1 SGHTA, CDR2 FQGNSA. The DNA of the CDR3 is TGTGCCAGCAGCTTAAGATCCTGGACAGGGGGCAGCACCGGGGAGCTGTTTTTT. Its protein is CASSLRSWTGGSTGELFF. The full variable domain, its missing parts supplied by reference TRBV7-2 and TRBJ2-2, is GAGVSQSPSNKVTEKGKDVELRCDPISGHTALYWYRQSLGQGLEFLIYFQGNSAPDKSGLPSDRFSAERTGGSVSTLTIQRTQQEDSAVYLCASSLRSWTGGSTGELFFGEGSRLTVL.

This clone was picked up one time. The CDR3 protein is CASSLDGRGPDGQYF. In nucleotides, the CDR3 is TGCGCCAGCAGCTTGGACGGCAGGGGGCCTGATGGGCAGTACTTC. The rearrangement joins TRBV5-1 to TRBJ2-7, with 8 bases that match TRBD1. Germline CDR1 SGHRS, CDR2 YFSETQ. J lost 9 bases, V lost 0 bases, and 11 bases had no gene match. The CDR3 sequence is 15 residues long. The full variable domain, in which reference TRBV5-1 and TRBJ2-7 provide the parts outside the CDR3, is KAGVTQTPRYLIKTRGQQVTLSCSPISGHRSVSWYQQTPGQGLQFLFEYFSETQRNKGNFPGRFSGRQFSNSRSEMNVSTLELGDSALYLCASSLDGRGPDGQYFGPGTRLTVT.

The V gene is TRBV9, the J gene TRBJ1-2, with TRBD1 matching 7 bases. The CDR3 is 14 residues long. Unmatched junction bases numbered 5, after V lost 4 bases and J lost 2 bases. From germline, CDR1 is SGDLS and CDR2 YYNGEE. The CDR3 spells CASSPLGQNYGYTF. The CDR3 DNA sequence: TGTGCCAGCAGCCCATTGGGACAGAACTATGGCTACACCTTC.

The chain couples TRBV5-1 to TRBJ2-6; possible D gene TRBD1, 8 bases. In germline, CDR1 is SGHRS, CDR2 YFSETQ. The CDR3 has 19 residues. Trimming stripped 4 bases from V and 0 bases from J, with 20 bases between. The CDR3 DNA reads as TGCGCCAGCAGCCCAGGGGGGGCAGGGGGCTCCTCTGGGGCCAACGTCCTGACTTTC. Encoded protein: CASSPGGAGGSSGANVLTF.

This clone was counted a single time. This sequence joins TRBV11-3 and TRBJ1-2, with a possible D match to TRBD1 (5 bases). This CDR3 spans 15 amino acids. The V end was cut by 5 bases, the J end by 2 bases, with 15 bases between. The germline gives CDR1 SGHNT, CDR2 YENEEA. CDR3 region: CASSPSRAGNYGYTF. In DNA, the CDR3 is TGTGCCAGCAGCCCCTCCCGGGCAGGGAACTATGGCTACACCTTC.

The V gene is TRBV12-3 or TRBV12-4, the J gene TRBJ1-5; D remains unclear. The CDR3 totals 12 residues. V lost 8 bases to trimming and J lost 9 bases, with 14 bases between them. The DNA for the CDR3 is TGTGCCAGCGGACTGAGCTCGTGGCCCCAGCATTTT. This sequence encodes CASGLSSWPQHF.

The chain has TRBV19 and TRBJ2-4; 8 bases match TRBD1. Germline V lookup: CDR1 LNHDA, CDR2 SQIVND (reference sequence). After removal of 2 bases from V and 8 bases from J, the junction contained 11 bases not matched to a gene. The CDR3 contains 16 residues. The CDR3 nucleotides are TGTGCCAGTAGTATAATCGCTCGGACAGGGACGGACATTCAGTACTTC. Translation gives CASSIIARTGTDIQYF.

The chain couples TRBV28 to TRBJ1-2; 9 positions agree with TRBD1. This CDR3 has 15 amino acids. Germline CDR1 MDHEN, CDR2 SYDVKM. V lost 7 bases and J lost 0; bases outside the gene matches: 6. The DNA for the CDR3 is TGTGCCAGCACCGGGACAGGGACAGCTAACTATGGCTACACCTTC. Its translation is CASTGTGTANYGYTF.

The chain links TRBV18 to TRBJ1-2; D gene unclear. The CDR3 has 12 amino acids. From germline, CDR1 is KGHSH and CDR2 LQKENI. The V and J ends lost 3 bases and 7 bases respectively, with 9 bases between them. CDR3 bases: TGTGCCAGCTCACCCAGTTTGGTTGGCTACACCTTC. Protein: CASSPSLVGYTF.